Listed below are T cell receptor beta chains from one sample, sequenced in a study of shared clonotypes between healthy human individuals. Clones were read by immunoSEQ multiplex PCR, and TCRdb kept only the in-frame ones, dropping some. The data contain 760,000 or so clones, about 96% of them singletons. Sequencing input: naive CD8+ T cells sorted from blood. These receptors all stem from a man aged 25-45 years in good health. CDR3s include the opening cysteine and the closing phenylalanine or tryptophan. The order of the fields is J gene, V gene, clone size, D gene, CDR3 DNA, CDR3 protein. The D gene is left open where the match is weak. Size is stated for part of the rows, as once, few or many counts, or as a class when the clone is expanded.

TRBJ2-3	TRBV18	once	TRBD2	TGTGCCAGCTCACGACTAGCGACAGATACGCAGTATTTT	CASSRLATDTQYF
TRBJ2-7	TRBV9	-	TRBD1	TGTGCCAGCAGCTTAGGACAGGGATACGAGCAGTACTTC	CASSLGQGYEQYF
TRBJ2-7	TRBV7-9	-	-	TGTGCCAGCAGCCCCCGGGTCAGGCAGGACGAGCAGTACTTC	CASSPRVRQDEQYF
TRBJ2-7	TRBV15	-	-	TGTGCCACCAGAAACCCGAGGGGGGAAACCTCTTACGAGCAGTACTTC	CATRNPRGETSYEQYF
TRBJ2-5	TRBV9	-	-	TGTGCCAGCAGCGATAGCCTACAAGAGACCCAGTACTTC	CASSDSLQETQYF
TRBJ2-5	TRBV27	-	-	TGTGCCAGCAGGACGACAGTGGCGCCTCGGACCCAGTACTTC	CASRTTVAPRTQYF
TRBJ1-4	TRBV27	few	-	TGTGCCAGCAGTCTCCAGATGAGTGAAAAACTGTTTTTT	CASSLQMSEKLFF
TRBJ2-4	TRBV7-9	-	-	TGTGCCAGCAGCTTAGAGCAGACCAAAAACATTCAGTACTTC	CASSLEQTKNIQYF
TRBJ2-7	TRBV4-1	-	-	TGCGCCAGCAGCCAAGATGCCCTACCTACCTTAGCGGAGGACTACGAGCAGTACTTC	CASSQDALPTLAEDYEQYF
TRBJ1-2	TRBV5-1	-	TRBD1	TGCGCCAGCAGCCCTATACAGGGGGCGGAGCTGGACTATGGCTACACCTTC	CASSPIQGAELDYGYTF
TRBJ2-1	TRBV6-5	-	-	TGTGCCAGCAGTTACTCGCGGCAGGGGGGGAATGAGCAGTTCTTC	CASSYSRQGGNEQFF
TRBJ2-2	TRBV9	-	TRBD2	TGTGCCAGCAGCGTATCAACTAGCGGGAGGATAGACACCGGGGAGCTGTTTTTT	CASSVSTSGRIDTGELFF
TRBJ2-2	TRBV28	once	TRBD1	TGTGCCAGCAGAATTGACAGGGGGAACACCGGGGAGCTGTTTTTT	CASRIDRGNTGELFF
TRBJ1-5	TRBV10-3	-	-	TGTGCCATCAGTGGTGGGCCACAGGGTGGGTTATATCAGCCCCAGCATTTT	CAISGGPQGGLYQPQHF
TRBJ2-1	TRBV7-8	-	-	TGTGCCAGCAGCTCCCAACCTGTTAATGAGCAGTTCTTC	CASSSQPVNEQFF
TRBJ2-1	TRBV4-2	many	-	TGTGCCAGCAGTACCGGGGAGTCGGACTTCGATGAGCAGTTCTTC	CASSTGESDFDEQFF
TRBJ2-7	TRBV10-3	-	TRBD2	TGTGCCATCAGTGCGGGACTAGCCACCTACGAGCAGTACTTC	CAISAGLATYEQYF
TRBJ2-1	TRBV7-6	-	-	TGTGCCAGCAGCTTAGGAGGGCGTGGGGACTCCTACAATGAGCAGTTCTTC	CASSLGGRGDSYNEQFF
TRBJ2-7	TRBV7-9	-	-	TGTGCCAGCAGCCCTCTAGCGTCGGGCGAGCAGTACTTC	CASSPLASGEQYF
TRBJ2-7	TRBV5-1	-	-	TGCGCCAGTTTCTACGAGCAGTACTTC	CASFYEQYF
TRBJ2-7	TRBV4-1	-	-	TGCGCCAGCAGCCAAGAGAGCAGCTACGAGCAGTACTTC	CASSQESSYEQYF
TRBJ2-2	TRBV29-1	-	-	TGCAGCGTAAGGGAAACCGGGGAGCTGTTTTTT	CSVRETGELFF
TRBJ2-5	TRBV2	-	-	TGTGCCAGCAGGCCTCGGGACACCCGGAGGGGAGAGACCCAGTACTTC	CASRPRDTRRGETQYF
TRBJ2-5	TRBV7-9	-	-	TGTGCCAGCAGCTTAGATGCGAACTTC	CASSLDANF
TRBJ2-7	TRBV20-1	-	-	TGCAGTGCTCGGGACGGCTACGAGCAGTACTTC	CSARDGYEQYF
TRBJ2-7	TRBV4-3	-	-	TGCGCCAGCAGCCAAGTCCTGGGAGGCGAGCAGTACTTC	CASSQVLGGEQYF
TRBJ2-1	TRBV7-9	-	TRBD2	TGTGCCAGCAGCTCCACCTTCTTAGCGGGAGCTATGATAAATGAGCAGTTCTTC	CASSSTFLAGAMINEQFF
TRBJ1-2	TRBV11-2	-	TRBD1	TGTGCCAGCAGCGCCGGGACAGGGAACTATGGCTACACCTTC	CASSAGTGNYGYTF
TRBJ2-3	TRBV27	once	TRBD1	TGTGCCAGCAGCAGTATAGGGGGCGAATCAGATACGCAGTATTTT	CASSSIGGESDTQYF
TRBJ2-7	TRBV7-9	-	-	TGTGCCAGCAGCTTATCCGGGACAAGCTACGAGCAGTACTTC	CASSLSGTSYEQYF
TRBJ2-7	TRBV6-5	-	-	TGTGCCAGCAGGGGGCTTAGCTACGAGCAGTACTTC	CASRGLSYEQYF
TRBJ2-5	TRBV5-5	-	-	TGTGCCAGCAGCTTGGGGAGCGGCCAAGAGACCCAGTACTTC	CASSLGSGQETQYF
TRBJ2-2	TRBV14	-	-	TGTGCCAGCAGCCGATCGGACAGGAACACCGGGGAGCTGTTTTTT	CASSRSDRNTGELFF
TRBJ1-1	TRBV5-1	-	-	TGCGCCAGCAAAGAGGGGGTTAAGACTGAAGCTTTCTTT	CASKEGVKTEAFF
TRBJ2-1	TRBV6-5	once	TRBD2	TGTGCCAGCAGCGCGACTAGCGGGGGATCGCAGTTCTTC	CASSATSGGSQFF
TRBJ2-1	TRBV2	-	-	TGTGCCATCACTTGGAGGGTAGAGCAGTTCTTC	CAITWRVEQFF
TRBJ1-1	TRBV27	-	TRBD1	TGTGCCAGCAGTTTATTCGGACAGGGCACTGAAGCTTTCTTT	CASSLFGQGTEAFF
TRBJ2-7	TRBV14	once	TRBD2	TGTGCCAGCAGCCAAGACAGGGGGACTAGCTTGTTCTGGGAGCAGTACTTC	CASSQDRGTSLFWEQYF
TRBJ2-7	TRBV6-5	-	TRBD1	TGTGCCAGCAGTCATCCCCGACAGGGGATCGGTGAGCAGTACTTC	CASSHPRQGIGEQYF
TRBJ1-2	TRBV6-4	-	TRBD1	TGTGCCAGCAGTCCGGGACAGGGTAACTATGGCTACACCTTC	CASSPGQGNYGYTF
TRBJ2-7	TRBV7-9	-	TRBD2	TGTGCCAGCAGCACGGGACTAGTGAACGAGCAGTACTTC	CASSTGLVNEQYF